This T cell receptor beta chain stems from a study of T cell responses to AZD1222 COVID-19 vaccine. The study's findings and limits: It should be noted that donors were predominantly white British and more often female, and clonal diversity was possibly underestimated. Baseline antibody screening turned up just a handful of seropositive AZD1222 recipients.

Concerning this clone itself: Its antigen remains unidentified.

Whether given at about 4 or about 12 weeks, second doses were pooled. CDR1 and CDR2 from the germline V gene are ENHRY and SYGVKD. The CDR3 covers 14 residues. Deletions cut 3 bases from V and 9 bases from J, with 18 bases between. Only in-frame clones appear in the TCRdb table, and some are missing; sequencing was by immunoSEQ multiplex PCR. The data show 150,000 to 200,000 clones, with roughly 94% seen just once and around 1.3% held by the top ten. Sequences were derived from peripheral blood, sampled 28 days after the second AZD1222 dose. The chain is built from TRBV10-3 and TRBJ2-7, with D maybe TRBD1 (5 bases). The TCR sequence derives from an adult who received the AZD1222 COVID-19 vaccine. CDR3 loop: CAISDLTSSTGQYF. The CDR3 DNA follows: TGTGCCATCAGTGATTTGACCTCCTCCACAGGGCAGTACTTC.